This entry concerns a single T cell receptor beta chain. The target of this receptor is not known. There are no base qualities to consult, and no much larger clone falls within one base. The treatment or condition tag for this specimen amounts to: in vitro stimulation with specific CMV peptide epitopes to enrich CMV-specific T cells. The CDR3, from cysteine to phenylalanine, totals 14 residues. CDR3 DNA only is kept here, 42 bases in frame from base 1. From a lookup of the germline V gene (reference sequence), CDR1 and CDR2 are DFQATT and SNEGSKA. Trimming accounts for 6 bases at V and 5 bases at J, while the number of junction bases matched to no gene is 7. TCRdb names Illumina HiSeq 1500 as the instrument used. TCRdb redid the processing of the public reads, applying fastp at Q25 and MiXCR, and retained in-frame beta chains. Rows are unified per CDR3 protein, each entry keeping the most common DNA and genes. Recorded for this sample are approximately 600,000 distinct CDR3 sequences; roughly 43% of them occurred a single time. The top ten hold 48% of the sample.

This sample stems from a study of T cell repertoires in cytomegalovirus infection (dated by TCRdb to the late 2010s). At the level of the whole study: Peptide stimulations targeted recently identified HLA-C-restricted CMV epitopes, whose presentation resists viral immunomodulation, together with well-studied HLA-B-restricted epitopes. Because public TCR beta signatures pointed to carriage of CMV infection together with the matching HLA type, the HLA type of each donor mattered for the analysis.

Here is what the overall study found, with its caveats: The ex vivo response was dominated by HLA-C-restricted CMV-specific TCR beta clonotypes, which also provided the single most frequent clonotype in two of eight donors. Cumulative frequency of public TCR beta family members discriminated carriers of CMV infection plus the relevant HLA type in this cohort and an independent approximately 370-donor cohort.

Source: cultured PBMCs, taken from culture after CMV antigen stimulation. The sequence derives from a human donor in good health (CMV status not recorded). Some clones in this sample may be carry-over from other donors' samples. The rearrangement combines TRBV20-1 with TRBJ2-1; 10 middle bases align to TRBD2. The nucleotide sequence is TGCAGTGCAGATAGCGGGAGGAGCGACAATGAGCAGTTCTTC. Protein translation: CSADSGRSDNEQFF.